The present entry profiles one T cell receptor (beta chain) with its context. Its antigen is unidentified. Specified treatment: some 19 received Ad26.COV2.S at low or high dose, single or two shots; 5 received placebo; per-sample allocation not given. At day 63 after the first vaccine or placebo injection, samples were drawn. This Boston cohort included adults aged 18-55 years. Germline V gene data show CDR1 as SGHTA and CDR2 as FQGTGA. The germline V and J ends were trimmed by 5 bases and 0 bases, with 15 bases remaining between them. This CDR3 has 16 residues. This sample is drawn from a study of Ad26.COV2.S vaccination and SARS-CoV-2 variants. Study overall: Ad26.COV2.S arm of COV1001 included the donor.

The method was immunoSEQ multiplex PCR; TCRdb's version includes in-frame clones alone and lacks a portion of them. Found here are 350,000 to 450,000 clones, about nine tenths of them singletons; the top ten hold 3.4%. Study-level findings and limits: Post-vaccination spike-specific CD8+ and CD4+ T cell responses reportedly had substantial breadth.

Here the sequenced sample was peripheral blood, taken in a trial of Ad26.COV2.S vaccine versus placebo. The origin of this receptor is a person between 18 and 65 years old who received the Ad26.COV2.S COVID-19 vaccine or a placebo. The genes are TRBV7-3 and TRBJ2-3; the D gene is possibly TRBD2 (6 bases). CDR3 in DNA: TGTGCCAGCAGCCCCAATAGCGGCCTTAGCACAGATACGCAGTATTTT. Protein sequence: CASSPNSGLSTDTQYF. The full variable domain, with the rest looked up from reference TRBV7-3 and TRBJ2-3, is GAGVSQTPSNKVTEKGKYVELRCDPISGHTALYWYRQSLGQGPEFLIYFQGTGAADDSGLPNDRFFAVRPEGSVSTLKIQRTERGDSAVYLCASSPNSGLSTDTQYFGPGTRLTVL.